This T cell receptor (beta chain) originates from a study of shared clonotypes between healthy human individuals. Turning to the study itself: Each donor had three CD4 naive, three CD4 memory, two CD8 naive and one CD8 memory plate.

Sequencing used immunoSEQ multiplex PCR; TCRdb keeps in-frame clones, though not all of them. Among some 1,600,000 clones listed, roughly 98% were seen once. The sequenced sample was naive CD4+ T cells sorted from blood. Subset noted: CD45RA+ positively selected. The receptor was derived from a man aged 25-45 years in good health.

CDR3 residues: CASSDRPSGEQYF. In DNA form, the CDR3 reads TGCGCCAGCAGTGATCGTCCCTCTGGTGAGCAGTACTTC. The rearrangement joins TRBV10-1 to TRBJ2-7; the D is unclear. CDR1 is WNHNN and CDR2 is SYGVQD in the germline V gene (reference sequence). V was pared by 3 bases and J by 7 bases, with 13 bases between. The CDR3 sequence is 13 residues long.